The rows below give T cell receptor beta chains drawn from one sample of a study of blood T cell repertoires in COVID-19. Profiling relied on immunoSEQ multiplex PCR, and the TCRdb table lists in-frame clones only, not all of them. The sample carries roughly 260,000 clones, roughly 85% recorded once. Sequencing used peripheral blood. All receptors derive from a woman aged 18 to 35 with acute or convalescent COVID-19. CDR3s leave out the opening cysteine and the closing phenylalanine or tryptophan. D genes are given only for firm matches. The size field is filled for only some rows; it gives once, few, many or a size class.

j_gene | d_gene | abundance | v_gene | CDR3aa
TRBJ1-6 | NA | once | TRBV6-5 | ASSLNENSPLH
TRBJ1-2 | TRBD1 | once | TRBV7-2 | ASSKQGSVNYGYT
TRBJ2-2 | TRBD1 | NA | TRBV20-1 | SASRGGVNTGELF
TRBJ2-7 | TRBD1 | NA | TRBV29-1 | SVGDTGTGAREQY
TRBJ2-6 | NA | NA | TRBV4-3 | ASSQDGAFAGANVLT
TRBJ2-1 | TRBD2 | NA | TRBV27 | ASGPSGRSLWEQF
TRBJ1-2 | NA | NA | TRBV12-3/TRBV12-4 | ASSSLGAGYT
TRBJ1-4 | NA | NA | TRBV6-1 | ASSEMTGANEKLF
TRBJ1-1 | TRBD1 | NA | TRBV7-2 | ASSLDRWDRGVTEAF
TRBJ1-2 | NA | NA | TRBV7-2 | ASSLGGQLYGYT
TRBJ2-3 | NA | NA | TRBV4-1 | ASSQDLIETDTQY
TRBJ2-1 | TRBD2 | NA | TRBV6-5 | ASSPGLNWNEQF
TRBJ1-5 | NA | NA | TRBV21-1 | ASSSHREGCNSNQPQH
TRBJ2-3 | NA | NA | TRBV5-5 | ASSSPRGATDTQY
TRBJ2-3 | NA | few | TRBV10-1 | ASSDSRFVSTDTQY
TRBJ1-2 | TRBD1 | NA | TRBV7-9 | ASSTTRGPGQDYGYT
TRBJ2-3 | NA | NA | TRBV30 | AWSWPDTQY
TRBJ2-7 | TRBD1 | NA | TRBV28 | ASNIPGQGLYEQY
TRBJ2-5 | NA | NA | TRBV6-1 | ASSEQDRRGTQY
TRBJ2-2 | NA | NA | TRBV9 | ASSVGSGANTGELF
TRBJ1-5 | NA | NA | TRBV4-1 | ASSPEEYSNQPQH
TRBJ1-5 | NA | NA | TRBV4-3 | ASSQGPGGDSNQPQH
TRBJ2-3 | TRBD2 | NA | TRBV19 | ASSIVTSGSDTQY
TRBJ2-2 | TRBD2 | NA | TRBV19 | ASRILAGPTGELF
TRBJ2-1 | NA | NA | TRBV7-3 | ASSPYSPGDNEQF
TRBJ2-3 | TRBD2 | NA | TRBV12-3/TRBV12-4 | ASSMSGTGKY
TRBJ2-3 | NA | NA | TRBV6-5 | ASSYSGVATDTQY
TRBJ1-5 | NA | NA | TRBV10-3 | AISEGGDGNQPQH
TRBJ2-7 | NA | NA | TRBV14 | ASSLTQGYEQY